Below, 17 T cell receptor beta chains from the same sample are listed, as sequenced in a study of human CD4 T cells and Enterobacteriaceae (dated by TCRdb to about 2020). To prepare the library, the immunoSEQ multiplex PCR assay was applied. In TCRdb, the immuneACCESS table is reduced to in-frame sequences with V and J assigned. These tables do not hold every clone; where another copy was compared, an unresolved V gene accounts for under half, and the others remain unexplained. This sample lists 27,000 or so clones; approximately 82% were detected once. Approximately 1.5% of the sample is held by the ten biggest clonotypes. Memory CD4+ T cells, defined as all CD4+ cells except CD45RA+CCR7+CD95- naive cells, were FACS-sorted on a FACSAria III to over 95% purity. Sequencing input: memory CD4+ T cells from blood. The cell subset or site tag for this specimen amounts to: total memory CD4 T cells sorted directly ex vivo, unstimulated. The receptors were sampled from a human donor in good health.

The V and J genes are TRBV6-1 and TRBJ1-4, with D possibly TRBD1 on 5 matching bases. Germline CDR1 and CDR2: MNHNS and SASEGT. Deletions cut 5 bases from V and 15 bases from J, with 13 bases between. The CDR3 runs 11 residues. CDR3: CASSQRGVVFF. In DNA, the CDR3 is TGTGCCAGCAGTCAGAGGGGTGTGGTGTTTTTT.

This clone was found a few times. V is TRBV6-1 and J is TRBJ1-2; 10 nucleotides agree with TRBD1. Trimming removed 3 bases from V and 4 bases from J; junction bases left unmatched: 2. This CDR3 spans 14 amino acids. Looked up from germline, CDR1 is MNHNS and CDR2 is SASEGT. The CDR3 loop is CASSEGDRGYGYTF. The CDR3 DNA reads as TGTGCCAGCAGTGAGGGGGACAGGGGCTATGGCTACACCTTC.

This sequence joins TRBV18 and TRBJ1-5; D may be TRBD1 (5 bases). V lost 5 bases and J lost 3, with 14 bases in between. This CDR3 spans 15 amino acids. Germline loops: CDR1 KGHSH, CDR2 LQKENI. This CDR3 is CASSTEAGTNQPQHF. The CDR3 DNA reads TGTGCCAGCTCAACTGAGGCAGGGACCAATCAGCCCCAGCATTTT.

V and J are TRBV6-1 and TRBJ1-4; D is undetermined. Germline assignment: CDR1 MNHNS and CDR2 SASEGT. The length of the CDR3 is 13 residues. V lost 4 bases to trimming and J lost 11 bases, with 14 bases between them. CDR3 amino acids: CASSGGYGQKLFF. The CDR3 nucleotides read TGTGCCAGCAGTGGAGGGTACGGGCAGAAACTGTTTTTT.

This clone showed up just a few times. The identical CDR3 is also encoded by other nucleotide sequences in the sample. The genes are TRBV5-1 and TRBJ2-5; D is ambiguous. Trimming pared 0 bases from V and 0 bases from J, leaving 15 bases between. Germline V CDR1 and CDR2: SGHRS, YFSETQ. There are 17 residues in the CDR3. The CDR3 is CASSLGLAVGYQETQYF. CDR3 DNA: TGCGCCAGCAGCTTGGGGCTCGCGGTCGGGTACCAAGAGACCCAGTACTTC. Filled out from reference TRBV5-1 and TRBJ2-5, the complete variable domain reads KAGVTQTPRYLIKTRGQQVTLSCSPISGHRSVSWYQQTPGQGLQFLFEYFSETQRNKGNFPGRFSGRQFSNSRSEMNVSTLELGDSALYLCASSLGLAVGYQETQYFGPGTRLLVL.

The chain combines TRBV9 with TRBJ2-3; D not certain. Germline V lookup: CDR1 SGDLS, CDR2 YYNGEE. The CDR3 totals 13 residues. Trimming pared 0 bases from V and 1 base from J, leaving 3 bases between. CDR3 sequence reads: CASSVGGTDTQYF. The CDR3 nucleotides are TGTGCCAGCAGCGTAGGTGGCACAGATACGCAGTATTTT.

The chain couples TRBV5-1 to TRBJ2-2, with TRBD1 as a possible D gene (5 bases). Trimming left V 5 bases short and J 0 bases short, with 11 bases between. Germline V CDR1 and CDR2: SGHRS, YFSETQ. This CDR3 is built from 15 residues. CDR3 DNA: TGCGCCAGCAGGGCGGACACCGCGAACACCGGGGAGCTGTTTTTT. Amino acid sequence: CASRADTANTGELFF.

The V and J genes are TRBV4-1 and TRBJ2-1, with 10 bases matching TRBD2. CDR3 length: 16 residues. From germline, CDR1 is MGHRA and CDR2 YSYEKL. Unmatched junction bases numbered 7, after V lost 0 bases and J lost 8 bases. The CDR3 protein is CASSQETLAGLHEQFF. For the CDR3, the DNA is TGCGCCAGCAGCCAAGAGACACTAGCGGGATTGCATGAGCAGTTCTTC.

The CDR3 DNA follows: TGTGCCAGCAGCCTTGGACAGGCTCCCGAAAAACTGTTTTTT. This gives the protein CASSLGQAPEKLFF. The chain recombines TRBV11-2 with TRBJ1-4; 7 bases agree with TRBD1. The trim removed 5 bases at V and 8 bases at J, leaving 8 bases unmatched. The CDR3 loop spans 14 amino acids. From germline, CDR1 is SGHAT and CDR2 FQNNGV.

This chain uses TRBV28 with TRBJ1-2, with 9 bases lining up with TRBD1. The CDR3 contains 13 residues. The V gene's germline CDR1 is MDHEN and CDR2 SYDVKM. Trimming took 5 bases from V and 8 from J; bases not matched to a gene: 6. The CDR3 protein is CASSLTGGRGYTF. The CDR3 bases are TGTGCCAGCAGTCTTACAGGGGGCAGGGGCTACACCTTC.

The gene calls are TRBV5-4 and TRBJ2-1, with D uncertain. CDR1 SGHNT and CDR2 YYREEE come from the germline V gene (reference sequence). Trimming removed 0 bases at V and 0 bases at J, with 10 bases between. The CDR3 spans 16 residues. DNA for the CDR3: TGTGCCAGCAGCTTGGTCCCAATGAGCTCCTACAATGAGCAGTTCTTC. This codes for CASSLVPMSSYNEQFF.

This clone was counted a few times. This sequence joins TRBV10-1 and TRBJ2-1; no definite D call. The CDR3 is 14 residues long. The germline V and J ends were trimmed by 4 bases and 8 bases, with 15 bases remaining between them. Germline CDR1 and CDR2: WNHNN and SYGVQD (reference sequence). CDR3 in amino acids: CASSAGQTPYEQFF. In DNA, the CDR3 is TGCGCCAGCAGTGCCGGTCAAACGCCCTATGAGCAGTTCTTC.

The V gene is TRBV2, the J gene TRBJ2-7; 10 nucleotides align to TRBD1. The CDR3 loop spans 16 amino acids. V lost 7 bases, J lost 2 bases, and 11 bases stayed unmatched. The germline CDR1 and CDR2 sequences are SNHLY and FYNNEI. For the CDR3, the DNA is TGTGCCAGCACCTTGATGACAGGGGGCCGAACCTACGAGCAGTACTTC. Translation gives CASTLMTGGRTYEQYF. Complete variable domain (other parts from reference TRBV2 and TRBJ2-7): EPEVTQTPSHQVTQMGQEVILRCVPISNHLYFYWYRQILGQKVEFLVSFYNNEISEKSEIFDDQFSVERPDGSNFTLKIRSTKLEDSAMYFCASTLMTGGRTYEQYFGPGTRLTVT.

This sequence joins TRBV5-8 and TRBJ2-1; no clear D. V was shortened by 0 bases and J by 3 bases, with 10 bases between the two germline ends. This CDR3 is built from 15 residues. Per germline, CDR1 SGHTS and CDR2 YDEGEE. CDR3 DNA: TGTGCCAGCAGCTTGGGCGGAATGGACTACAATGAGCAGTTCTTC. This codes for CASSLGGMDYNEQFF.

This sequence joins TRBV2 and TRBJ1-4; 7 nucleotides agree with TRBD1. J lost 7 bases, V lost 1 base, and 9 bases had no gene match. The germline gives CDR1 SNHLY, CDR2 FYNNEI. The CDR3 totals 16 residues. For the CDR3, the DNA is TGTGCCAGCAGTGAAGGGGGAGGGGGCAGAATTGAAAAACTGTTTTTT. The encoded protein is CASSEGGGGRIEKLFF.

The rearrangement links TRBV30 to TRBJ2-3; perhaps TRBD1 as D (5 bases). V lost 0 bases, J lost 1 base, and 8 bases lay in between. The CDR3 runs 14 residues. Germline CDR1 reads GTSNPN; CDR2 reads SVGIG (reference sequence). CDR3 sequence reads: CAWSVGAGTDTQYF. The CDR3, as DNA: TGTGCCTGGAGTGTAGGGGCGGGCACAGATACGCAGTATTTT.

In DNA form, the CDR3 reads TGTGCCAGCAGTGATTCTTCCGGTATCGGGGGTTCTTTCTACGAGCAGTACTTC. It specifies CASSDSSGIGGSFYEQYF. The V call is TRBV6-1, the J call TRBJ2-5, with D possibly TRBD2 on 6 matching bases. The J call is doubtful: the DNA matches TRBJ2-7 better. There are 18 residues in the CDR3. CDR1 and CDR2 from the germline V gene are MNHNS and SASEGT.